This entry lists 19 T cell receptor beta chains sequenced from one sample in a study of blood T cell repertoires in COVID-19 (dated by TCRdb to between 2020 and 2021). The library was produced with the immunoSEQ multiplex PCR assay. TCRdb took this table from immuneACCESS and kept in-frame rearrangements with V and J called. Such tables lack part of the clones; where checked against another copy, unresolved V genes explain under half of the gap, and the rest is unexplained. The sample table contains 150,000 to 170,000 clones; only one count was recorded for roughly four fifths of them. 25% to 30% of the sample is in the top ten clones. Sequenced input: peripheral blood. All receptors come from a woman in her sixties with acute or convalescent COVID-19.

V gene TRBV4-1 combines with J gene TRBJ1-6; D remains ambiguous. Trimming cost V 1 base and J 10 bases, with 11 bases left between them. The CDR3 loop spans 14 amino acids. Germline CDR1 and CDR2: MGHRA and YSYEKL. The DNA for the CDR3 is TGCGCCAGCAGCCAAGTTACTGGTCGGTCACCCCTCCACTTT. This translates into CASSQVTGRSPLHF.

The chain recombines TRBV18 with TRBJ1-1, with a tentative D call TRBD1 (6 bases). The CDR3 contains 17 residues. The ends were cut back, 3 bases at V and 1 base at J, with 18 bases in the middle. Germline V CDR1 and CDR2: KGHSH, LQKENI. The DNA for the CDR3 is TGTGCCAGCTCACCTCCGTTCAGGGGACGGAGGAACACTGAAGCTTTCTTT. Amino acid sequence: CASSPPFRGRRNTEAFF.

This rearrangement joins TRBV28 to TRBJ2-7, with D perhaps matching TRBD1 (6 bases). CDR1 is MDHEN and CDR2 is SYDVKM in the germline V gene. This CDR3 has 14 amino acids. V lost 6 bases and J lost 1, with 13 bases in between. In DNA, the CDR3 is TGTGCCAGCAGCGCGAACACAGGGTCCTACGAGCAGTACGTC. This encodes CASSANTGSYEQYV.

The chain combines TRBV5-1 with TRBJ2-7, with TRBD2 matching 11 bases. The V gene's germline CDR1 is SGHRS and CDR2 YFSETQ. The CDR3 has 16 residues. V lost 0 bases and J lost 4; bases outside the gene matches: 6. The CDR3 protein is CASSLDSGGAAYEQYF. The DNA for the CDR3 is TGCGCCAGCAGCTTGGATAGCGGGGGGGCCGCGTACGAGCAGTACTTC.

The chain carries TRBV27 and TRBJ2-7, with D unresolved. Germline-derived CDR1 and CDR2 are MNHEY and SMNVEV (reference sequence). Deletions cut 2 bases from V and 4 bases from J, with 9 bases between. This CDR3 is built from 13 residues. This CDR3 reads CASSLGGEYEQYF. The CDR3 DNA reads as TGTGCCAGCAGTTTAGGCGGAGAGTACGAGCAGTACTTC.

The chain couples TRBV7-9 to TRBJ1-2; D may be TRBD1 (5 bases). Germline assignment: CDR1 SEHNR and CDR2 FQNEAQ (reference sequence). This CDR3 is built from 16 residues. With 0 bases removed from V and 5 bases from J, the gap between germline ends came to 16 bases. CDR3 amino acids: CASSLALGRSGYGYTF. The CDR3 DNA is TGTGCCAGCAGCTTAGCCCTAGGACGGTCAGGGTATGGCTACACCTTC.

The chain carries TRBV10-1 and TRBJ2-5, with D hard to call. With 2 bases removed from V and 4 bases from J, the gap between germline ends came to 14 bases. Germline CDR1 WNHNN, CDR2 SYGVQD (reference sequence). There are 15 residues in the CDR3. The chain's CDR3 is CASSEGQNLGETQYF. The CDR3 DNA reads TGCGCCAGCAGTGAGGGGCAGAACCTTGGAGAGACCCAGTACTTC.

The V call is TRBV6-2 or TRBV6-3, the J call TRBJ1-2, with TRBD1 matching 7 bases. The V gene's germline CDR1 is MNHEY and CDR2 SVGEGT. The CDR3 extends over 16 amino acids. V shed 3 bases and J 1 base; nucleotides not matched to a gene: 8. The DNA of the CDR3 is TGTGCCAGCAGTTATTTGGGACAGTATGTTAACTATGGCTACACCTTC. Its translation: CASSYLGQYVNYGYTF.

The rearrangement uses TRBV20-1 and TRBJ2-7, with D perhaps matching TRBD1 (5 bases). V was shortened by 5 bases and J by 6 bases, with 11 bases between the two germline ends. The length of the CDR3 is 11 residues. Germline values: CDR1 DFQATT, CDR2 SNEGSKA (reference sequence). CDR3 nucleotides: TGCAGTGCTGGGTCAGGGTTCGAGCAGTACTTC. It specifies CSAGSGFEQYF.

This sequence joins TRBV3-1 (or the pseudogene TRBV3-2) and TRBJ2-1, with TRBD2 matching over 10 bases. After removal of 2 bases from V and 6 bases from J, the junction contained 4 bases not matched to a gene. CDR1 is LGHDT, CDR2 YNNKEL, per germline (reference sequence). There are 15 residues in the CDR3. This CDR3 is CASSQRVAGGNEQFF. The CDR3 bases are TGTGCCAGCAGCCAAAGGGTAGCGGGGGGCAATGAGCAGTTCTTC.

The chain combines TRBV5-6 with TRBJ1-1; weak D call: TRBD1 (6 bases). With 0 bases removed from V and 3 bases from J, the gap between germline ends came to 12 bases. This CDR3 spans 15 amino acids. Germline V lookup: CDR1 SGHDT, CDR2 YYEEEE. The CDR3 reads CASSLAGGPDTEAFF. The CDR3 coding sequence is TGTGCCAGCAGCTTGGCGGGGGGGCCGGACACTGAAGCTTTCTTT. The entire variable domain, with the rest obtained from reference TRBV5-6 and TRBJ1-1, is as follows: DAGVTQSPTHLIKTRGQQVTLRCSPKSGHDTVSWYQQALGQGPQFIFQYYEEEERQRGNFPDRFSGHQFPNYSSELNVNALLLGDSALYLCASSLAGGPDTEAFFGQGTRLTVV.

The chain has TRBV5-5 and TRBJ1-2, with D unclear. The germline V gene encodes CDR1 SGHKS and CDR2 YYEKEE (reference sequence). This CDR3 region has 12 residues. V lost 4 bases, J lost 4 bases, and 8 bases lay in between. CDR3: CASSVSSYGYTF. The CDR3 nucleotides are TGTGCCAGCAGCGTCTCGAGCTATGGCTACACCTTC.

The chain is built from TRBV5-4 and TRBJ1-4; 7 bases agree with TRBD1. The ends lost 0 bases at V and 8 bases at J; junction bases unmatched: 7. Germline CDR1 and CDR2: SGHNT and YYREEE (reference sequence). This CDR3 is built from 15 residues. The DNA of the CDR3 is TGTGCCAGCAGCTTGGATAGGGGGCAAGACGAAAAACTGTTTTTT. Amino acid sequence: CASSLDRGQDEKLFF.

The V gene is TRBV7-6, the J gene TRBJ2-7; the match to TRBD1 covers 9 bases. The CDR3 runs 15 residues. V was clipped by 5 bases and J by 7 bases; unmatched bases: 12. Germline CDR1 is SGHVS and CDR2 is FNYEAQ. In nucleotides, the CDR3 is TGTGCCAGCAGCCCTCAACAGGGGGCCGTCGATGAGCAGTACTTC. It translates to CASSPQQGAVDEQYF.

The chain recombines TRBV7-6 with TRBJ1-6; 9 nucleotides line up with TRBD1. Looked up from germline, CDR1 is SGHVS and CDR2 is FNYEAQ. The ends lost 3 bases at V and 0 bases at J; junction bases unmatched: 12. The CDR3 contains 20 residues. The CDR3 region is CASSFQPGTGKNSYNSPLHF. CDR3 DNA sequence: TGTGCCAGCAGCTTCCAACCCGGGACAGGGAAAAACTCCTATAATTCACCCCTCCACTTT.

This clone was observed once. The V gene is TRBV4-1, the J gene TRBJ2-5, with 12 bases lining up with TRBD1. Unmatched junction bases numbered 9, after V lost 4 bases and J lost 6 bases. This CDR3 is built from 16 residues. In germline, CDR1 is MGHRA, CDR2 YSYEKL. As DNA, the CDR3 is TGCGCCAGCAGCCCGTCAGGGACAGGGGGCGGGAAGACCCAGTACTTC. This encodes CASSPSGTGGGKTQYF.

The chain couples TRBV6-6 to TRBJ2-1, with TRBD2 identical over 11 bases. There are 15 residues in the CDR3. CDR1 and CDR2 from the germline V gene are MNHNY and SVGAGI (reference sequence). The ends lost 7 bases at V and 12 bases at J; junction bases unmatched: 14. The CDR3: CASTLSGGAQGGQFF. CDR3 bases: TGTGCCAGCACCCTTAGCGGGGGGGCCCAGGGCGGGCAGTTCTTC.

This clone was counted a few times. The chain combines TRBV19 with TRBJ2-7, with 10 bases lining up with TRBD1. V dropped 8 bases and J dropped 3; count of bases not matched to a gene: 7. Germline V gives CDR1 LNHDA, CDR2 SQIVND (reference sequence). This CDR3 has 14 residues. The CDR3 DNA is TGTGCCAGTCGACCGGGACAGGGGAACTACGAGCAGTACTTC. It yields the protein CASRPGQGNYEQYF.

This clone was seen only once. The chain uses TRBV7-9 and TRBJ1-1; the D gene is possibly TRBD1 (5 bases). The CDR3 is 13 amino acids. Germline CDR1 reads SEHNR; CDR2 reads FQNEAQ (reference sequence). Trimming shortened V by 5 bases and J by 2 bases, and 9 bases separated the two germline ends. The CDR3 DNA is TGTGCCAGCAGCGGGGCCGTCAACACTGAAGCTTTCTTT. As protein: CASSGAVNTEAFF.